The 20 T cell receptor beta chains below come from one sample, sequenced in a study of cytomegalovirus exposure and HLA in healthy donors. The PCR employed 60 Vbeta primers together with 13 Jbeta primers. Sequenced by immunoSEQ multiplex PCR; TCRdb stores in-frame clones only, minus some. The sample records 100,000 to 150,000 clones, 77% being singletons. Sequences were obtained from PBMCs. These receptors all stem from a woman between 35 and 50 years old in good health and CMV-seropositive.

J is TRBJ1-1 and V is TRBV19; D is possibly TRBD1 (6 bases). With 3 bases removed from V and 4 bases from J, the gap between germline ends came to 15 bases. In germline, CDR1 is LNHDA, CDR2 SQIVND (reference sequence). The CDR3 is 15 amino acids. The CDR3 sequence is CASSIARGHPTEAFF. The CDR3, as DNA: TGTGCCAGTAGTATCGCCCGGGGACACCCCACTGAAGCTTTCTTT.

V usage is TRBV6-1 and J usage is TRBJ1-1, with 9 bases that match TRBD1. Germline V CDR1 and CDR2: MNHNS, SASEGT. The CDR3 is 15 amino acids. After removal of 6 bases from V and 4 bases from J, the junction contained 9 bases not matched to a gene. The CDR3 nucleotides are TGTGCCAGCAGCGAGACAGGGGGGACTGGCACTGAAGCTTTCTTT. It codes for CASSETGGTGTEAFF.

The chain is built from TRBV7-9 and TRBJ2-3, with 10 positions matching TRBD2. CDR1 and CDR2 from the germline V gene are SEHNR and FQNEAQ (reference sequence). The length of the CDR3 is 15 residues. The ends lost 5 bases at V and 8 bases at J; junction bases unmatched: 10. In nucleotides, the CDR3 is TGTGCCAGCAGCCGCCGGGCTAGCGGGAGAGTTACGCAGTATTTT. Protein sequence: CASSRRASGRVTQYF.

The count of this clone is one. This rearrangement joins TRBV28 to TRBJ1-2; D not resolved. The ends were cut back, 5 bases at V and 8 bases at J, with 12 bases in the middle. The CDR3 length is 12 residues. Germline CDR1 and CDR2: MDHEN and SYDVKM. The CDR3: CASSPELRGYTF. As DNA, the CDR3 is TGTGCCAGCAGTCCCGAGCTCCGAGGCTACACCTTC.

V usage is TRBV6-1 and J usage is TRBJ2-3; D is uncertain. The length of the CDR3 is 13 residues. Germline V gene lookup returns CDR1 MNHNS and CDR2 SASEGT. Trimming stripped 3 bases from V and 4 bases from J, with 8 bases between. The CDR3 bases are TGTGCCAGCAGTGAGTCAAGAGCAGATACGCAGTATTTT. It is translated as CASSESRADTQYF.

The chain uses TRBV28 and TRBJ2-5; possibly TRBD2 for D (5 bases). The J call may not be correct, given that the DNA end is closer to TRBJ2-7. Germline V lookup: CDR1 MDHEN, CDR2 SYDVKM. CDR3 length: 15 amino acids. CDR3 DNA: TGTGCCAGCAGTTCTCCCGGACTGGTACCCTACGAGCAGTACTTC. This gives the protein CASSSPGLVPYEQYF.

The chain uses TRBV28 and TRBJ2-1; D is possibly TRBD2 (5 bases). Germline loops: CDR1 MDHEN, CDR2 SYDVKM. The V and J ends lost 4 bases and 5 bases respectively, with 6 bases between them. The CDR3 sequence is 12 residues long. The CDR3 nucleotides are TGTGCCAGCAGTTGGAGGAACAATGAGCAGTTCTTC. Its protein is CASSWRNNEQFF.

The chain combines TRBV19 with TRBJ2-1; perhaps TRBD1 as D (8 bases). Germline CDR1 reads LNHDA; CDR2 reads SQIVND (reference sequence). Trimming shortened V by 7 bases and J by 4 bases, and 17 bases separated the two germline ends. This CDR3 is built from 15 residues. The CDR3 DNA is TGTGCCAGTAACCCTACAGGGGGGGGATACAATGAGCAGTTCTTC. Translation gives CASNPTGGGYNEQFF.

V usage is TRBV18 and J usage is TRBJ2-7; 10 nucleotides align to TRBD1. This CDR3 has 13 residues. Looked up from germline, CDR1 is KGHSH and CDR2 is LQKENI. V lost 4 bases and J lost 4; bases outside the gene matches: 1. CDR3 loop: CASSQGQGYEQYF. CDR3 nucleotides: TGTGCCAGCTCACAGGGACAGGGGTACGAGCAGTACTTC.

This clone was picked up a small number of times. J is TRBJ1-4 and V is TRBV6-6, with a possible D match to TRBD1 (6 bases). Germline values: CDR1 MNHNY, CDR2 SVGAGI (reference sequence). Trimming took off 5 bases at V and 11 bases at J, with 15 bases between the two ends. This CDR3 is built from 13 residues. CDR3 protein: CASSTGTSSKLFF. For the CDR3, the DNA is TGTGCCAGCAGTACTGGGACATCTAGTAAACTGTTTTTT.

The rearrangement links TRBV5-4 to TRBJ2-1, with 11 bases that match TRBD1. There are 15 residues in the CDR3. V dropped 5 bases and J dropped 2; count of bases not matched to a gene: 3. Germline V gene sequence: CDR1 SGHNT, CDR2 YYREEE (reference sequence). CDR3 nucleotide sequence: TGTGCCAGCAGTTCGGGACAGGGGGCCTACAATGAGCAGTTCTTC. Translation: CASSSGQGAYNEQFF.

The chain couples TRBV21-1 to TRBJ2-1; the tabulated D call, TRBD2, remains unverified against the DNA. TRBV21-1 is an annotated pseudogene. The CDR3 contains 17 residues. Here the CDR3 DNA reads TGTGCCAGCTCCCTAACTAGTCTTCTCGGGGCCTACAATGAGCAGTTCTTC. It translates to CASSLTSLLGAYNEQFF.

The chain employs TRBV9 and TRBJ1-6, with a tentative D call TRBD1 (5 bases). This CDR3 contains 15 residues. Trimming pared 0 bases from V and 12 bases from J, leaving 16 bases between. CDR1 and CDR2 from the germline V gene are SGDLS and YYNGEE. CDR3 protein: CASSVASGEYGPLHF. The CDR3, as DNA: TGTGCCAGCAGCGTAGCTTCGGGGGAATATGGACCCCTCCACTTT. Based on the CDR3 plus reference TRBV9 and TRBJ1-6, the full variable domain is DSGVTQTPKHLITATGQRVTLRCSPRSGDLSVYWYQQSLDQGLQFLIQYYNGEERAKGNILERFSAQQFPDLHSELNLSSLELGDSALYFCASSVASGEYGPLHFGNGTRLTVT.

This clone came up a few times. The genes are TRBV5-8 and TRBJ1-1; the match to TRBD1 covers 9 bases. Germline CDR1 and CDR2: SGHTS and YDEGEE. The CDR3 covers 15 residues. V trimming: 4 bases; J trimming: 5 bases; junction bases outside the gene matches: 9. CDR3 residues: CASSRGQGRRTEAFF. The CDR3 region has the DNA TGTGCCAGCAGCCGAGGACAGGGGCGAAGGACTGAAGCTTTCTTT.

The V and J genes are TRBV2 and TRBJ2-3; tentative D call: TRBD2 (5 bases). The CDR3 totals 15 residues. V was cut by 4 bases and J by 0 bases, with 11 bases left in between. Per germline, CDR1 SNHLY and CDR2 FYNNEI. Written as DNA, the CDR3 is TGTGCCAGCAGTGTTACTAGGACTAGCACAGATACGCAGTATTTT. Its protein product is CASSVTRTSTDTQYF.

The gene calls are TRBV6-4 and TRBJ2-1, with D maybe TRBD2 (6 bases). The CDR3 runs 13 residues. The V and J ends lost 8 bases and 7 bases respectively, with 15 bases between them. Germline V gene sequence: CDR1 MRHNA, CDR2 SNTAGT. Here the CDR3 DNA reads TGTGCCAGCCCGGGTTCCGCGGGGAATGAGCAGTTCTTC. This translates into CASPGSAGNEQFF.

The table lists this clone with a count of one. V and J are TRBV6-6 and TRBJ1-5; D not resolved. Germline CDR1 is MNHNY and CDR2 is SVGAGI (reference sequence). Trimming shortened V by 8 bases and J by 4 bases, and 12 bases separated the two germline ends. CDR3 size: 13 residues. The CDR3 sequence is CASAIRINQPQHF. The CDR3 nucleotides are TGTGCCAGCGCGATCCGTATAAATCAGCCCCAGCATTTT.

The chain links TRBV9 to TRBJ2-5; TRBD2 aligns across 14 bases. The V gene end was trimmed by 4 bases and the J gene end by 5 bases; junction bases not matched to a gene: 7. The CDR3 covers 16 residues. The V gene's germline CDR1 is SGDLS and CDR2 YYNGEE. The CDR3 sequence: CASSPTSGRARETQYF. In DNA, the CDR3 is TGTGCCAGCAGCCCGACTAGCGGGAGGGCAAGGGAGACCCAGTACTTC.

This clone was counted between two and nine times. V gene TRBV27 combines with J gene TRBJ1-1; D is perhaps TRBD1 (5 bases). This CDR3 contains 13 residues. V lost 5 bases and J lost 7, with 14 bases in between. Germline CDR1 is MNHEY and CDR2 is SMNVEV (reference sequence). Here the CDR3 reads CASSRDWSFEAFF. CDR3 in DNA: TGTGCCAGCAGTCGGGACTGGAGTTTTGAAGCTTTCTTT.

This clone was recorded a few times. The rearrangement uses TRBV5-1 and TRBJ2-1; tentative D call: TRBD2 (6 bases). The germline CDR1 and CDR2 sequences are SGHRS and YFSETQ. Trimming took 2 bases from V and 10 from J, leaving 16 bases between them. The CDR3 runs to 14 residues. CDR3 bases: TGCGCCAGCAGCTTATCTTCTGGTGGAGGGGAGCAGTTCTTC. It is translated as CASSLSSGGGEQFF.